This T cell receptor beta chain emerged from a study of blood T cell repertoires in COVID-19. Study information: The cDNA or gDNA used as material had been derived from T cells, B-cell-depleted T cells, or PBMCs.

This clone was seen many times. TCRdb's table, derived via immunoSEQ multiplex PCR, lists solely in-frame clones and lacks some. There are around 120,000 clones in the sample; about 89% occur only once, and 25% to 35% lies in the top ten. The receptor was isolated from a woman aged 70 to 79 with acute or convalescent COVID-19. Sample: peripheral blood.

This chain's CDR3 is CASRGTGFNSPLHF. The CDR3 nucleotides read TGTGCCAGCAGGGGAACAGGGTTTAATTCACCCCTCCACTTT. The chain uses TRBV6-5 and TRBJ1-6, with D possibly being TRBD1 (6 bases). V lost 6 bases, J lost 6 bases, and 12 bases lay in between. Per germline, CDR1 MNHEY and CDR2 SVGAGI. The CDR3 runs to 14 residues.